In its sample, the clone carrying this T cell receptor beta chain was seen a few times. Produced via immunoSEQ multiplex PCR; TCRdb's table is partial and in-frame only. The sample contains roughly 700,000 clones, around 74% of which appear only once. The CDR3 extends over 17 amino acids. Germline V gene data show CDR1 as LNHDA and CDR2 as SQIVND (reference sequence). Trimming took 5 bases from V and 5 from J, leaving 24 bases between them. The sample is drawn from a study of shared clonotypes between healthy human individuals. The sequence was obtained from a woman aged 25-40 years in good health. The chain uses TRBV19 and TRBJ1-2; possibly TRBD1 for D (5 bases). Sequenced: memory CD4+ T cells sorted from blood. Subset indicated: CD45RA-negative fraction. CDR3 loop: CASSSPVGAGMVYGYTF. DNA of the CDR3: TGTGCCAGTAGTTCCCCAGTCGGGGCAGGGATGGTTTATGGCTACACCTTC.